A selection of T cell receptor beta chains follows, all from one sample in a study of T cell responses to AZD1222 COVID-19 vaccine. The method was immunoSEQ multiplex PCR; TCRdb's version includes in-frame clones alone and lacks a portion of them. The sample records about 86,000 clones, roughly nine tenths being singletons. The sample in question was peripheral blood, obtained on day 0 of AZD1222 vaccination. Source of these receptors: an adult in good health. CDR3s include the opening cysteine and the closing phenylalanine or tryptophan. A D gene is named only where the DNA matches it firmly. Rows may omit the clone size; those that give it use once, few, many or a size class.

d_gene | abundance | j_gene | v_gene | CDR3nt | CDR3aa
TRBD2 | NA | TRBJ2-1 | TRBV5-1 | TGCGCCAGCAGCTACGGACTAGCGGGAGTCGACAATGAGCAGTTCTTC | CASSYGLAGVDNEQFF
NA | NA | TRBJ2-5 | TRBV7-6 | TGTGCCAGCAGCTTTAGAGAGACCCAGTACTTC | CASSFRETQYF
NA | NA | TRBJ1-1 | TRBV11-2 | TGTGCCAGCAGCTTAGTTAGGAGACAAGGGGGTGAAGCTTTCTTT | CASSLVRRQGGEAFF
NA | NA | TRBJ2-4 | TRBV18 | TGTGCCAGCTCAGATAGTCATCCGAACATTCAGTACTTC | CASSDSHPNIQYF
NA | once | TRBJ2-1 | TRBV30 | TGTGCCTGGGAGTGGGGTTACAATGAGCAGTTCTTC | CAWEWGYNEQFF
NA | NA | TRBJ2-1 | TRBV6-5 | TGTGCCAGCGGGACCCAGGTTCCCTACAATGAGCAGTTCTTC | CASGTQVPYNEQFF
NA | NA | TRBJ2-6 | TRBV2 | TGTGCCAGCATGCCCCGCTCTGGGGCCAACGTCCTGACTTTC | CASMPRSGANVLTF
NA | NA | TRBJ1-2 | TRBV6-5 | TGTGCCAGCAGTCAGTCTAACTATGGCTACACCTTC | CASSQSNYGYTF
NA | NA | TRBJ1-5 | TRBV13 | TGTGCCAGCAGCCTAGGGGGGGCGCAGCCCCAGCATTTT | CASSLGGAQPQHF
NA | NA | TRBJ1-6 | TRBV7-9 | TGTGCCAGCAGTTCAAATCTAGAGCGCTATAATTCACCCCTCCACTTT | CASSSNLERYNSPLHF
NA | NA | TRBJ2-5 | TRBV5-1 | TGCGCCAGCAGCTTGTCCCAAGAGACCCAGTACTTC | CASSLSQETQYF
TRBD2 | NA | TRBJ2-3 | TRBV4-2 | TGTGCCAGCAGCTACCACGGGACTAGCGGGATCACAGATACGCAGTATTTT | CASSYHGTSGITDTQYF
NA | once | TRBJ2-2 | TRBV7-2 | TGTGCCAGCACGCGGCAGAACACCGGGGAGCTGTTTTTT | CASTRQNTGELFF
TRBD1 | once | TRBJ2-7 | TRBV30 | TGTGCCTTTAAGGGGACAGAACGTCCCTACGAGCAGTACTTC | CAFKGTERPYEQYF
TRBD2 | NA | TRBJ2-3 | TRBV20-1 | TGCAGTGCTAGTTTGAGACTAGCAGAAGATACGCAGTATTTT | CSASLRLAEDTQYF
TRBD2 | NA | TRBJ2-1 | TRBV7-6 | TGTGCCAGCAGCCTGCGGGGGGGCCAGGTCGATGAGCAGTTCTTC | CASSLRGGQVDEQFF
NA | NA | TRBJ1-6 | TRBV11-2 | TGTGCCAGCAGCTTAGATCAAGCGAATTCACCCCTCCACTTT | CASSLDQANSPLHF
TRBD2 | NA | TRBJ2-7 | TRBV14 | TGTGCCAGCAGCCAAGGGGGAGGGCCCTACGAGCAGTACTTC | CASSQGGGPYEQYF
TRBD1 | NA | TRBJ1-1 | TRBV5-4 | TGTGCCAGCAGCTTGGGGACAGGGCAGGTATCTGAAGCTTTCTTT | CASSLGTGQVSEAFF
TRBD1 | NA | TRBJ1-5 | TRBV5-8 | TGTGCCAGCAGGCCTCGGACAGGGGTTGATCAGCCCCAGCATTTT | CASRPRTGVDQPQHF
NA | NA | TRBJ1-4 | TRBV25-1 | TGTGCCAGCAGTGATTCTGGGAGCGGTGAAAAACTGTTTTTT | CASSDSGSGEKLFF
NA | NA | TRBJ1-2 | TRBV20-1 | TGCAGTGCTAGCGATGGGGATGGCTACACCTTC | CSASDGDGYTF
TRBD1 | NA | TRBJ1-1 | TRBV7-9 | TGTGCCAGCAGCTCCACACAGGGGCGGAGCACTGAAGCTTTCTTT | CASSSTQGRSTEAFF
TRBD1 | NA | TRBJ1-2 | TRBV10-3 | TGTGCCATCAGTGGAAGGGCCGACAGGGGGATCAACTATGGCTACACCTTC | CAISGRADRGINYGYTF
TRBD2 | NA | TRBJ2-1 | TRBV2 | TGTGCCAGCACTATCGAAGGGGTAGCGGGGGCAGAGCAGTTCTTC | CASTIEGVAGAEQFF
NA | once | TRBJ1-1 | TRBV18 | TGTGCCAGCTCACCACGTGGCGGGGGGCCGAGCACTGAAGCTTTCTTT | CASSPRGGGPSTEAFF
NA | few | TRBJ1-2 | TRBV12-3/TRBV12-4 | TGTGCCAGCAGTTCCCCCGGGCAGATCTACACCTTC | CASSSPGQIYTF
NA | NA | TRBJ1-2 | TRBV3-1/TRBV3-2 | TGTGCCAGCGGCCCACTCAACTATGGCTACACCTTC | CASGPLNYGYTF
TRBD2 | once | TRBJ2-3 | TRBV11-2 | TGTGCCAGCAGCTTTAGTAGGCCGGGACGGGGGGCAGATACGCAGTATTTT | CASSFSRPGRGADTQYF
NA | NA | TRBJ2-3 | TRBV6-5 | TGTGCCAGCGGGGGTTTTGGCACGCAGTATTTT | CASGGFGTQYF
NA | NA | TRBJ2-2 | TRBV6-5 | TGTGCCAGCAAACCGAACACCGGGGAGCTGTTTTTT | CASKPNTGELFF
NA | once | TRBJ2-7 | TRBV28 | TGTGCCACACAACGTCCCTCCGGCTACGAGCAGTACTTC | CATQRPSGYEQYF
NA | NA | TRBJ1-2 | TRBV19 | TGTGCCAGTAGTATCACAGGCGACTATGGCTACACCTTC | CASSITGDYGYTF
NA | NA | TRBJ1-1 | TRBV30 | TGTGCCTGGAGTGTTCATAGGGCCTCGGAAGCTTTCTTT | CAWSVHRASEAFF
NA | NA | TRBJ2-2 | TRBV7-9 | TGTGCCAGCAGCTTAGTCTTTGACACCGGGGAGCTGTTTTTT | CASSLVFDTGELFF
NA | NA | TRBJ1-1 | TRBV15 | TGTGCCACCAGCAGAGATCGGGGAACGGCTGAAGCTTTCTTT | CATSRDRGTAEAFF
TRBD1 | NA | TRBJ1-1 | TRBV30 | TGTGCCTGGAGTGTGGGGGACAGGGGCACTGAAGCTTTCTTT | CAWSVGDRGTEAFF
NA | NA | TRBJ1-5 | TRBV4-2 | TGTGCCAGCAGCCAAGATTGGGGGAGCAATCAGCCCCAGCATTTT | CASSQDWGSNQPQHF
TRBD2 | NA | TRBJ2-7 | TRBV5-1 | TGCGCCAGCAGCGGAACTAGCGGGGGGGCGAGATACGAGCAGTACTTC | CASSGTSGGARYEQYF
NA | NA | TRBJ1-5 | TRBV7-2 | TGTGCCAGCAGCTTAGGACCTAATCAGCCCCAGCATTTT | CASSLGPNQPQHF
TRBD1 | NA | TRBJ1-2 | TRBV19 | TGTGCCAGTAACCTAGGGACAGGGAACGGCGGCGGCTACACCTTC | CASNLGTGNGGGYTF
NA | NA | TRBJ1-5 | TRBV10-2 | TGCGCCAGCAGTGATGGGACGGCAACTAATCAGCCCCAGCATTTT | CASSDGTATNQPQHF
TRBD2 | NA | TRBJ2-1 | TRBV4-1 | TGCGCCAGCAGCCAAGAACTAGCGACCTACAATGAGCAGTTCTTC | CASSQELATYNEQFF
NA | NA | TRBJ1-6 | TRBV9 | TGTGCCAGCAGCGGGCCCCGGGCCAATAATTCACCCCTCCACTTT | CASSGPRANNSPLHF
NA | NA | TRBJ1-4 | TRBV5-1 | TGCGCCAGCAGCTTGAGCGGGGTTAATGAAAAACTGTTTTTT | CASSLSGVNEKLFF